The 30 T cell receptor beta chains below all came from one sample that was sequenced in a study of blood T cell repertoires in COVID-19 (dated by TCRdb to about 2020). Libraries were built with the immunoSEQ multiplex PCR assay. As stored in TCRdb, this immuneACCESS dataset retains in-frame rearrangements with V and J assigned. A fraction of the clones does not appear; measured against another copy, unresolved V genes explain less than half of the discrepancy, and the remainder lacks a known reason. The sample records fewer than 150,000 clones, over 80% of which are singletons. The ten largest clonotypes hold about 20% of the sample. Sequencing was performed on PBMCs or T cells enriched from blood (not recorded which). These receptor sequences come from a man aged 25 to 45 who had recovered from COVID-19.

The chain recombines TRBV18 with TRBJ1-4, with D possibly being TRBD1 (5 bases). The CDR3 contains 16 residues. V shed 0 bases and J shed 5 bases, with 13 bases lying between them. Germline values: CDR1 KGHSH, CDR2 LQKENI. The CDR3 here is CASSPPGGTENEKLFF. The DNA for the CDR3 is TGTGCCAGCTCACCACCGGGGGGGACCGAGAATGAAAAACTGTTTTTT.

The chain links TRBV10-1 to TRBJ2-5, with D hard to call. The length of the CDR3 is 14 residues. Trimming removed 4 bases from V and 3 bases from J, with 12 bases in between. Germline V lookup: CDR1 WNHNN, CDR2 SYGVQD (reference sequence). The CDR3 coding sequence is TGCGCCAGCAGTGGGGCAAGTGCTAAAGAGACCCAGTACTTC. Translating gives CASSGASAKETQYF.

The J gene is TRBJ1-1, the V gene TRBV19, with D perhaps matching TRBD1 (6 bases). Germline CDR1 LNHDA, CDR2 SQIVND (reference sequence). CDR3 length: 13 amino acids. V was pared by 6 bases and J by 1 base, with 9 bases between. CDR3 in amino acids: CASRVTGNTEAFF. DNA for the CDR3: TGTGCCAGTAGGGTGACAGGGAACACTGAAGCTTTCTTT.

This clone was seen only once. The chain carries TRBV7-3 and TRBJ1-3; D is unclear. The V gene's germline CDR1 is SGHTA and CDR2 FQGTGA. The CDR3 is 15 residues long. The V and J ends lost 1 base and 2 bases respectively, with 9 bases between them. CDR3 DNA sequence: TGTGCCAGCAGCTTAATGGGCGGGGCTGGAAACACCATATATTTT. It encodes CASSLMGGAGNTIYF.

V and J are TRBV13 and TRBJ2-1; possibly TRBD1 for D (5 bases). The V gene lost 5 bases and the J gene lost 0 bases, with 8 bases spanning the gap. Germline assignment: CDR1 PRHDT and CDR2 FYEKMQ (reference sequence). This CDR3 contains 14 residues. The DNA of the CDR3 is TGTGCCAGCAGCACGGACATCTCCTACAATGAGCAGTTCTTC. It codes for CASSTDISYNEQFF.

V usage is TRBV11-2 and J usage is TRBJ1-2; D remains ambiguous. V lost 5 bases to trimming and J lost 3 bases, with 7 bases between them. The CDR3 is made up of 12 amino acids. Germline CDR1 SGHAT, CDR2 FQNNGV. CDR3: CASSESYYGYTF. Here the CDR3 DNA reads TGTGCCAGCAGCGAGTCCTACTATGGCTACACCTTC.

The gene calls are TRBV11-1 and TRBJ2-1; possibly TRBD1 for D (5 bases). This CDR3 is 15 amino acids long. V was shortened by 6 bases and J by 5 bases, with 17 bases between the two germline ends. In germline, CDR1 is SGHAT, CDR2 FQDESV (reference sequence). The CDR3 DNA sequence: TGTGCCAGCAGGTTGAACAGGTGGAGTAACAATGAGCAGTTCTTC. Translating gives CASRLNRWSNNEQFF.

The chain couples TRBV7-3 to TRBJ1-2; 8 bases align to TRBD1. V shed 5 bases and J 2 bases; nucleotides not matched to a gene: 10. Germline V lookup: CDR1 SGHTA, CDR2 FQGTGA. This CDR3 comprises 16 residues. In DNA form, the CDR3 reads TGTGCCAGCAGCCTAGATAGACAGGGGAAAAACTATGGCTACACCTTC. Translated, it gives CASSLDRQGKNYGYTF. Complete variable domain (other parts from reference TRBV7-3 and TRBJ1-2): GAGVSQTPSNKVTEKGKYVELRCDPISGHTALYWYRQSLGQGPEFLIYFQGTGAADDSGLPNDRFFAVRPEGSVSTLKIQRTERGDSAVYLCASSLDRQGKNYGYTFGSGTRLTVV.

The V gene is TRBV4-1, the J gene TRBJ2-5; D is possibly TRBD2 (5 bases). Trimming removed 4 bases at V and 2 bases at J, with 11 bases between. CDR3 size: 14 residues. CDR1 is MGHRA and CDR2 is YSYEKL in the germline V gene. CDR3 protein: CASSPTPGQETQYF. The CDR3 DNA is TGCGCCAGCAGCCCGACTCCGGGGCAAGAGACCCAGTACTTC.

The chain carries TRBV15 and TRBJ2-1; the D gene is possibly TRBD2 (5 bases). This CDR3 has 15 amino acids. Trimming shortened V by 2 bases and J by 7 bases, and 15 bases separated the two germline ends. Germline-derived CDR1 and CDR2 are LNHNV and YYDKDF (reference sequence). The CDR3 protein is CATSRPPEGKNEQFF. The CDR3 coding sequence is TGTGCCACCAGCAGACCACCCGAGGGAAAGAATGAGCAGTTCTTC. The full variable domain, with the rest looked up from reference TRBV15 and TRBJ2-1, is DAMVIQNPRYQVTQFGKPVTLSCSQTLNHNVMYWYQQKSSQAPKLLFHYYDKDFNNEADTPDNFQSRRPNTSFCFLDIRSPGLGDTAMYLCATSRPPEGKNEQFFGPGTRLTVL.

This chain uses TRBV19 with TRBJ1-2, with 8 positions matching TRBD1. This CDR3 comprises 14 residues. Trimming at V came to 5 bases and at J to 7 bases, leaving 9 bases not matched to a gene. Germline lookup yields CDR1 LNHDA and CDR2 SQIVND (reference sequence). As DNA, the CDR3 is TGTGCCAGTAGTCGGGACAGGTTTCTCGGTGGCTACACCTTC. Its protein product is CASSRDRFLGGYTF.

CDR3 sequence: CASSVPDRGAVFSEAFF. In DNA, the CDR3 is TGTGCCAGCAGTGTCCCGGACAGGGGGGCCGTGTTTTCTGAAGCTTTCTTT. V and J are TRBV2 and TRBJ1-1; 10 nucleotides match TRBD1. With V trimmed by 4 bases and J by 6 bases, 14 bases remained unmatched. This CDR3 spans 17 amino acids. Germline CDR1 is SNHLY and CDR2 is FYNNEI.

For the CDR3, the DNA is TGTGCCAGCAGCTCTAGCGGGAGTCGGTTTCGGACAGATACGCAGTATTTT. Its translation: CASSSSGSRFRTDTQYF. V gene TRBV7-2 combines with J gene TRBJ2-3; TRBD2 aligns across 10 bases. Germline V gives CDR1 SGHTA, CDR2 FQGNSA. V shed 4 bases, J shed 3 bases, and the junction held 10 bases outside the gene matches. The length of the CDR3 is 17 residues.

The J gene is TRBJ2-3, the V gene TRBV9, with 8 bases that match TRBD2. The V gene's germline CDR1 is SGDLS and CDR2 YYNGEE. The CDR3 extends over 15 amino acids. Germline trimming cut 3 bases from V and 0 bases from J; bases unmatched to any gene: 3. The CDR3 here is CASSGSGSSTDTQYF. The CDR3 DNA follows: TGTGCCAGCAGCGGAAGCGGGAGTAGCACAGATACGCAGTATTTT.

The CDR3: CASSPTDRFEAFF. The CDR3 DNA follows: TGCGCCAGCAGCCCGACGGACAGGTTTGAAGCTTTCTTT. This sequence joins TRBV5-1 and TRBJ1-1; 7 bases match TRBD1. Germline V gives CDR1 SGHRS, CDR2 YFSETQ. The V and J ends lost 4 bases and 7 bases, in that order; junction bases with no gene match: 7. The CDR3 runs 13 residues.

The chain employs TRBV24-1 and TRBJ2-1, with D possibly being TRBD1 (6 bases). This CDR3 contains 15 residues. The V end lost 5 bases, the J end lost 8 bases, and 18 bases lay between the germline ends. CDR1 and CDR2 (germline): KGHDR, SFDVKD. DNA for the CDR3: TGTGCCACCAGTGCTAGCCGACCAGGGGATGATGAGCAGTTCTTC. This sequence encodes CATSASRPGDDEQFF.

The chain recombines TRBV4-1 with TRBJ2-7; TRBD2 matches 11 bases. The CDR3 loop spans 16 amino acids. The germline CDR1 and CDR2 sequences are MGHRA and YSYEKL. J lost 3 bases, V lost 1 base, and 5 bases had no gene match. As DNA, the CDR3 is TGCGCCAGCAGCCAAGTCCCGGGACTAGCGGACTACGAGCAGTACTTC. It specifies CASSQVPGLADYEQYF.

The chain recombines TRBV11-2 with TRBJ1-1; a weak D match, TRBD1 (5 bases). Trimming took 0 bases from V and 4 from J, leaving 9 bases between them. This CDR3 has 14 residues. CDR1 is SGHAT, CDR2 FQNNGV, per germline. CDR3 sequence: CASSLDPGGTEAFF. In nucleotides, the CDR3 is TGTGCCAGCAGCTTAGATCCGGGGGGCACTGAAGCTTTCTTT.

The chain employs TRBV18 and TRBJ2-1; 12 bases align to TRBD2. The germline V gene encodes CDR1 KGHSH and CDR2 LQKENI. The CDR3 covers 15 residues. V lost 5 bases, J lost 9 bases, and 8 bases stayed unmatched. As DNA, the CDR3 is TGTGCCAGCTCAATGACTAGCGGGAGTGTTGGTGAGCAGTTCTTC. It translates to CASSMTSGSVGEQFF. The full variable domain, rest sourced from reference TRBV18 and TRBJ2-1, is NAGVMQNPRHLVRRRGQEARLRCSPMKGHSHVYWYRQLPEEGLKFMVYLQKENIIDESGMPKERFSAEFPKEGPSILRIQQVVRGDSAAYFCASSMTSGSVGEQFFGPGTRLTVL.

This clone was recorded a few times. The V call is TRBV7-9, the J call TRBJ1-6; 7 bases are shared with TRBD1. Germline V gives CDR1 SEHNR, CDR2 FQNEAQ (reference sequence). The CDR3 runs to 13 residues. The V and J ends lost 3 bases and 7 bases, in that order; junction bases with no gene match: 0. The CDR3 DNA sequence: TGTGCCAGCAGCTTGACAGGGAATTCACCCCTCCACTTT. This codes for CASSLTGNSPLHF.

The chain employs TRBV7-4 and TRBJ2-7, with 13 bases aligning to TRBD2. The CDR3 is 15 residues long. Germline CDR1 and CDR2: SGHVT and SQSDAQ. V lost 1 base and J lost 3; bases outside the gene matches: 0. The CDR3 region has the DNA TGTGCCAGCAGCTTAGGACTAGCGGGAGGCTACGAGCAGTACTTC. Translation: CASSLGLAGGYEQYF.

J is TRBJ1-1 and V is TRBV27, with D possibly matching TRBD1 (6 bases). The CDR3 loop spans 14 amino acids. Germline V gene data show CDR1 as MNHEY and CDR2 as SMNVEV (reference sequence). V gave up 2 bases and J gave up 5 bases, with 12 bases separating them. Here the CDR3 reads CASSLGQTGTEAFF. In nucleotides, the CDR3 is TGTGCCAGCAGTTTAGGACAGACTGGGACTGAAGCTTTCTTT.

By its share, this clone is large. J is TRBJ2-3 and V is TRBV9, with TRBD1 matching 8 bases. CDR3 length: 16 residues. CDR1 SGDLS and CDR2 YYNGEE come from the germline V gene. J gave up 3 bases and V 2 bases, and 8 bases lay outside the gene matches. CDR3 DNA sequence: TGTGCCAGCAGCGTTGCAGGACAGGGACAGACAGATACGCAGTATTTT. Translation: CASSVAGQGQTDTQYF.

This clone was counted between two and nine times. This CDR3 is CASSESGQGASQPQHF. DNA of the CDR3: TGCGCCAGCAGTGAGTCGGGACAGGGGGCGAGTCAGCCCCAGCATTTT. The rearrangement uses TRBV10-2 and TRBJ1-5; TRBD1 matches at 12 bases. Germline-derived CDR1 and CDR2 are WSHSY and SAAADI. There are 16 residues in the CDR3. J was trimmed by 6 bases and V by 0 bases; bases with no gene match: 3.

The chain recombines TRBV25-1 with TRBJ2-1; 10 nucleotides agree with TRBD2. V was clipped by 9 bases and J by 15 bases; unmatched bases: 5. CDR1 MGHDK and CDR2 SYGVNS come from the germline V gene. This CDR3 comprises 10 residues. The CDR3 DNA follows: TGTGCCAGTCAAGCGGGAGGGGTGTTCTTC. This encodes CASQAGGVFF.

The chain carries TRBV4-1 and TRBJ1-2; 8 bases are shared with TRBD1. Looked up from germline, CDR1 is MGHRA and CDR2 is YSYEKL. CDR3 size: 14 residues. V was clipped by 2 bases and J by 6 bases; unmatched bases: 5. CDR3 sequence reads: CASSQPGGADGYTF. For the CDR3, the DNA is TGCGCCAGCAGCCAACCAGGGGGCGCGGATGGCTACACCTTC.

This clone occurred once. The rearrangement uses TRBV11-2 and TRBJ1-6; 8 nucleotides line up with TRBD1. Germline V CDR1 and CDR2: SGHAT, FQNNGV. This CDR3 is 15 amino acids long. V lost 3 bases to trimming and J lost 6 bases; unmatched junction nucleotides: 4. The CDR3, as DNA: TGTGCCAGCAGCTTTGGTACAGGGGGTAATTCACCCCTCCACTTT. Translated: CASSFGTGGNSPLHF.

This chain connects TRBV28 to TRBJ1-2; 10 nucleotides match TRBD1. V lost 4 bases, J lost 8 bases, and 4 bases stayed unmatched. This CDR3 has 13 residues. Germline V gene lookup returns CDR1 MDHEN and CDR2 SYDVKM. Here the CDR3 reads CASSSGQGWGYTF. The CDR3 bases are TGTGCCAGCAGTTCGGGACAGGGGTGGGGCTACACCTTC.

In regard to this clone: Different DNA sequences within this sample yield the same CDR3. V usage is TRBV19 and J usage is TRBJ2-2; the match to TRBD1 covers 9 bases. Germline CDR1 reads LNHDA; CDR2 reads SQIVND (reference sequence). This CDR3 is built from 14 residues. V lost 7 bases to trimming and J lost 3 bases; unmatched junction nucleotides: 3. The CDR3 spells CASTGQGDTGELFF. CDR3 bases: TGTGCCAGTACGGGACAGGGAGACACCGGGGAGCTGTTTTTT. Filled out from reference TRBV19 and TRBJ2-2, the complete variable domain reads DGGITQSPKYLFRKEGQNVTLSCEQNLNHDAMYWYRQDPGQGLRLIYYSQIVNDFQKGDIAEGYSVSREKKESFPLTVTSAQKNPTAFYLCASTGQGDTGELFFGEGSRLTVL.

The rearrangement uses TRBV29-1 and TRBJ1-1; TRBD1 agrees at 7 bases. CDR1 and CDR2 (germline): SQVTM, ANQGSEA. V lost 4 bases to trimming and J lost 8 bases; unmatched junction nucleotides: 4. The CDR3 has 11 amino acids. CDR3 sequence reads: CSVAMTGEAFF. The CDR3 nucleotides are TGCAGCGTTGCGATGACAGGGGAAGCTTTCTTT.